The clone carrying this T cell receptor (beta chain) came up a few times. Its antigen is unknown. In TCRdb, the reads were re-called with MiXCR into one record per CDR3 protein. This table has a few hundred thousand distinct CDR3 sequences, approximately 22% appearing once. These data are taken from a study of T cell repertoires in cytomegalovirus infection. The junction had 7 bases not matched to a gene; V was cut back by 3 bases and J by 7 bases. The CDR3 has 15 amino acids. The germline CDR1 and CDR2 sequences are MGHRA and YSYEKL. The rearrangement links TRBV4-1 to TRBJ2-3; 10 bases are shared with TRBD2. The starting material was cultured PBMCs, obtained from culture after CMV antigen stimulation. This TCR came from a human donor in good health (CMV status not recorded). Some clones in this sample may be carry-over from other donors' samples. CDR3 in amino acids: CASSQSAGGPYTQYF. CDR3 bases: TGCGCCAGCAGCCAGTCAGCGGGAGGGCCATATACGCAGTATTTT.